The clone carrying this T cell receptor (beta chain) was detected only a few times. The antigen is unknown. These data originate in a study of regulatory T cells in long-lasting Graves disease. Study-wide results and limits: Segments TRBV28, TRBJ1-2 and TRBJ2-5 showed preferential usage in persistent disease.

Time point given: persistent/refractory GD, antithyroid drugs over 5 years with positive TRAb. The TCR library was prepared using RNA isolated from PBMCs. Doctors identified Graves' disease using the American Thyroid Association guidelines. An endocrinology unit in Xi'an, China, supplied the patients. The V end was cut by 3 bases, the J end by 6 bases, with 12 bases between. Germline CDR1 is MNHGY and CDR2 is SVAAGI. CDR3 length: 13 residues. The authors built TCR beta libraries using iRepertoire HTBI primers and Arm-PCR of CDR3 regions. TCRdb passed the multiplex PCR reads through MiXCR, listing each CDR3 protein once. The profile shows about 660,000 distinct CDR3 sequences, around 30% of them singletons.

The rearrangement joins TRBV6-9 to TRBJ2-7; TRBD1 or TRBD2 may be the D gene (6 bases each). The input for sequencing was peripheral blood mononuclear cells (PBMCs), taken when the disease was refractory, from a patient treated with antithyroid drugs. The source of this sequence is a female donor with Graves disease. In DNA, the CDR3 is TGTGCCAGCAGTTACGGGGGCTTCGGCGAGCAGTACTTC. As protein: CASSYGGFGEQYF.